The 13 T cell receptor beta chains in this list originate from one sample, sequenced in a study of T cells in Graves' hyperthyroidism and ophthalmopathy. Amplified TCR beta CDR3 regions came from RNA transcripts. The HTBI primer set drove a first-round RT-PCR of the TCR CDR3. TCRdb redid the calling of the multiplex PCR reads with MiXCR, one entry per CDR3 protein. This repertoire shows under 700,000 distinct CDR3 sequences, around 15% found once; its top ten account for about 18%. Material: blood. The receptors derive from a woman between 18 and 29 years old with Graves' hyperthyroidism.

The rearrangement uses TRBV10-2 and TRBJ1-5, with a possible D match to TRBD1 (5 bases). The CDR3 consists of 15 residues. From germline, CDR1 is WSHSY and CDR2 SAAADI. Trimming stripped 2 bases from V and 7 bases from J, with 15 bases between. CDR3: CASSEGAGGRQPQHF. The CDR3 region has the DNA TGCGCCAGCAGTGAGGGGGCAGGCGGGAGGCAGCCCCAGCATTTT.

In this sample, this clonotype turned up a few times. The chain is built from TRBV5-6 and TRBJ2-7; TRBD2 matches at 8 bases. The CDR3 is made up of 16 amino acids. The junction had 12 bases not matched to a gene; V was cut back by 5 bases and J by 2 bases. Germline-derived CDR1 and CDR2 are SGHDT and YYEEEE. The CDR3 sequence is CASSPGGDVGPYEQYF. CDR3 DNA: TGTGCCAGCAGTCCGGGAGGGGACGTAGGTCCCTACGAGCAGTACTTC.

This clonotype was seen at least ten times. The chain links TRBV6-1 to TRBJ2-5; TRBD2 is a possible D gene (6 bases). V was clipped by 2 bases and J by 2 bases, with 15 bases between them. This CDR3 spans 16 amino acids. Germline loops: CDR1 MNHNS, CDR2 SASEGT. The CDR3 loop is CASSEQLGRIQETQYF. CDR3 coding DNA: TGTGCCAGCAGTGAACAGCTAGGGAGGATACAAGAGACCCAGTACTTC.

This clonotype has just a few counts. This clone may be a read error of a much larger clone one base away. Given the absence of the conserved phenylalanine or tryptophan at the CDR3 end, a read error is likely. The chain uses TRBV7-2 and TRBJ1-1; D is unresolved. Germline V CDR1 and CDR2: SGHTA, FQGNSA. The CDR3 covers 15 residues. V was cut by 1 base and J by 6 bases, with 15 bases left in between. Here the CDR3 reads CASSLGAAQYPEAFS. As DNA, the CDR3 is TGTGCCAGCAGCTTAGGGGCGGCTCAGTACCCTGAAGCTTTCTCT.

V is TRBV27 and J is TRBJ1-6, with D unresolved. The ends were cut back, 3 bases at V and 0 bases at J, with 9 bases in the middle. This CDR3 is built from 16 residues. Germline loops: CDR1 MNHEY, CDR2 SMNVEV (reference sequence). CDR3 in DNA: TGTGCCAGCAGTTTCTCCCCAGGCTCCTATAATTCACCCCTCCACTTT. Translating it yields CASSFSPGSYNSPLHF.

This clonotype turned up a few times. The chain carries TRBV5-1 and TRBJ2-1; tentatively, D is TRBD1 (6 bases). Germline V gene data show CDR1 as SGHRS and CDR2 as YFSETQ. V was trimmed by 3 bases and J by 0 bases, leaving 13 bases between them. The CDR3 loop spans 16 amino acids. The CDR3 DNA is TGCGCCAGCAGCTCGCGGACAGTAAGCTCCTACAATGAGCAGTTCTTC. Translation gives CASSSRTVSSYNEQFF.

This clonotype has only a few counts. This chain connects TRBV7-9 to TRBJ1-3; D is unresolved. V shed 8 bases and J shed 5 bases, with 4 bases lying between them. The CDR3 runs to 10 residues. The germline V gene has CDR1 SEHNR and CDR2 FQNEAQ (reference sequence). DNA for the CDR3: TGTGCCAGCGGGCGAAACACCATATATTTT. Its translation: CASGRNTIYF.

There are a few counts of this clonotype. The V gene is TRBV10-3, the J gene TRBJ2-1; tentatively, D is TRBD2 (5 bases). The V gene lost 6 bases and the J gene lost 8 bases, with 17 bases spanning the gap. This CDR3 spans 14 amino acids. Looked up from germline, CDR1 is ENHRY and CDR2 is SYGVKD. The CDR3 protein is CAIRMSDAGDEQFF. The DNA for the CDR3 is TGTGCCATCAGGATGTCTGACGCCGGGGATGAGCAGTTCTTC.

The V call is TRBV15, the J call TRBJ1-5, with D perhaps matching TRBD1 (5 bases). CDR1 is LNHNV and CDR2 is YYDKDF in the germline V gene (reference sequence). Trimming cost V 0 bases and J 7 bases, with 13 bases left between them. The CDR3 spans 15 residues. The CDR3, as DNA: TGTGCCACCAGCAGAGATTTTTGGGGACGCCAGCCCCAGCATTTT. As protein: CATSRDFWGRQPQHF. Full variable domain (rest looked up from reference TRBV15 and TRBJ1-5): DAMVIQNPRYQVTQFGKPVTLSCSQTLNHNVMYWYQQKSSQAPKLLFHYYDKDFNNEADTPDNFQSRRPNTSFCFLDIRSPGLGDTAMYLCATSRDFWGRQPQHFGDGTRLSIL.

In its sample, this clonotype was seen a few times. The chain links TRBV29-1 to TRBJ2-7; TRBD2 might be the D (6 bases). Germline loops: CDR1 SQVTM, CDR2 ANQGSEA. Trimming stripped 4 bases from V and 0 bases from J, with 13 bases between. The CDR3 is made up of 14 amino acids. The CDR3 region is CSVVVRGSSYEQYF. For the CDR3, the DNA is TGCAGCGTTGTTGTCCGGGGGAGCTCCTACGAGCAGTACTTC.

This clonotype has a count of ten or more. V and J are TRBV24-1 and TRBJ2-7; 8 nucleotides match TRBD1. Losses at the gene ends were 3 bases for V and 6 bases for J; bases not matched to a gene: 9. This CDR3 is built from 15 residues. The V gene's germline CDR1 is KGHDR and CDR2 SFDVKD. CDR3 amino acids: CATSDNGQGEGEQYF. The CDR3 DNA reads as TGTGCCACCAGTGATAACGGACAGGGAGAAGGCGAGCAGTACTTC.

Ten or more counts support this clonotype. The J gene is TRBJ2-5, the V gene TRBV6-2 or TRBV6-3, with 8 bases lining up with TRBD1. Germline CDR1 and CDR2: MNHEY and SVGEGT. The CDR3 has 13 amino acids. V lost 7 bases and J lost 5; bases outside the gene matches: 6. CDR3 sequence (DNA): TGTGCCAGCATCCGAGACAGGGGCGAGACCCAGTACTTC. This translates into CASIRDRGETQYF.

A remark on this clonotype: A much larger clonotype is one base distant, so this may be a read error. The J gene is TRBJ1-5, the V gene TRBV20-1, with TRBD1 identical over 8 bases. There are 15 residues in the CDR3. CDR1 is DFQATT and CDR2 is SNEGSKA in the germline V gene (reference sequence). CDR3 sequence: CSAGRTGTVNQPRHF. CDR3 nucleotides: TGCAGTGCTGGAAGGACAGGGACGGTCAATCAGCCCCGGCATTTT.